The present entry profiles one T cell receptor (beta chain) with its context. These data are taken from a study of blood T cell repertoires in COVID-19. Trimming removed 0 bases from V and 4 bases from J, with 12 bases in between. This CDR3 spans 15 amino acids. The germline gives CDR1 MGHRA, CDR2 YSYEKL. Original processing notes: Using reference gene primer amplification, nucleated cell counts were estimated. Profiling relied on immunoSEQ multiplex PCR, and the TCRdb table lists in-frame clones only, not all of them. Clonal size and the V and J genes are those of that table, whereas D and trimming came from the DNA. The sample has about 340,000 clones, more than 90% seen once; the top ten hold around 20%.

This receptor was taken from a woman aged 25 to 45 who had recovered from COVID-19. Material for sequencing was PBMCs or T cells enriched from blood (not recorded which). The V gene is TRBV4-1, the J gene TRBJ1-1, with a weak D call TRBD1 (5 bases). The CDR3 loop is CASSQDSRVVTEAFF. The CDR3 DNA reads TGCGCCAGCAGCCAAGATTCCAGGGTTGTCACTGAAGCTTTCTTT.